These 14 T cell receptor beta chains share one sample of origin, sequenced in a study of molecular identifiers for immune sequencing clone quantification. TCRdb independently ran MiXCR on the PCR reads; one entry per CDR3 protein. The data hold more than 550,000 distinct CDR3 sequences, with less than 30% observed a single time. Sample: naive CD8+ T cells from blood, with Jurkat cell RNA spiked in. Sample subset: FACS-sorted CD8+CD4-CCR7+CD45RA+ naive T cells. The receptors were gathered from a human donor in good health. Some libraries in this study had Jurkat cell RNA spiked in.

This clonotype showed up many times. This chain uses TRBV20-1 with TRBJ1-1; perhaps TRBD1 as D (6 bases). Germline lookup yields CDR1 DFQATT and CDR2 SNEGSKA (reference sequence). The germline V and J ends were trimmed by 0 bases and 6 bases, with 14 bases remaining between them. The CDR3 runs to 14 residues. The CDR3 DNA follows: TGCAGTGCTAGAGATACAGGGATAATTGCTGAAGCTTTCTTT. It yields the protein CSARDTGIIAEAFF.

This chain links TRBV4-2 with TRBJ1-2; 10 positions match TRBD1. Trimming at V came to 3 bases and at J to 7 bases, leaving 8 bases not matched to a gene. CDR1 is LGHNA and CDR2 is YNFKEQ in the germline V gene. The CDR3 extends over 15 amino acids. Here the CDR3 reads CASSQRDRGPFGYTF. In DNA form, the CDR3 reads TGTGCCAGCAGCCAGCGCGACAGGGGGCCTTTTGGCTACACCTTC.

The table lists this clonotype with a few counts. This rearrangement joins TRBV18 to TRBJ2-7; D gene ambiguous. This CDR3 region has 14 residues. Germline V gives CDR1 KGHSH, CDR2 LQKENI. V was trimmed by 4 bases and J by 5 bases, leaving 15 bases between them. CDR3 nucleotide sequence: TGTGCCAGCTCACAACATAACTCGACCGACGAGCAGTACTTC. Translation: CASSQHNSTDEQYF.

Concerning this clonotype itself: A much larger clone differs by one base, so this may be a read error. This CDR3 reads CASRPGQPSGNTIYF. The CDR3 nucleotides are TGTGCCAGCAGACCGGGACAACCCTCTGGAAACACCATATATTTT. This rearrangement joins TRBV7-2 to TRBJ1-3; tentative D call: TRBD1 (6 bases). The ends were cut back, 6 bases at V and 0 bases at J, with 12 bases in the middle. The CDR3 totals 15 residues. The germline gives CDR1 SGHTA, CDR2 FQGNSA.

This clonotype was picked up a small number of times. The chain carries TRBV4-1 and TRBJ1-2; TRBD1 might be the D (6 bases). The V gene lost 0 bases and the J gene lost 4 bases, with 21 bases spanning the gap. This CDR3 is 18 amino acids long. Germline V gene data show CDR1 as MGHRA and CDR2 as YSYEKL. In nucleotides, the CDR3 is TGCGCCAGCAGCCAAGACCCAACATATCCGACAGGAGTCTATGGCTACACCTTC. This translates into CASSQDPTYPTGVYGYTF.

Points on this clonotype: Given a much more abundant clone one base away, this may be a read error. This rearrangement joins TRBV29-1 to TRBJ1-1, with D tentatively TRBD1 (6 bases). Trimming left V 7 bases short and J 1 base short, with 13 bases between. There are 13 residues in the CDR3. The germline gives CDR1 SQVTM, CDR2 ANQGSEA. In nucleotides, the CDR3 is TGCAGCGCTGAGTACAGGGCGAACACTGAAGCTTTCTTT. This gives the protein CSAEYRANTEAFF.

This clonotype was observed many times. The rearrangement joins TRBV6-2 or TRBV6-3 to TRBJ1-1; TRBD1 aligns across 7 bases. Losses at the gene ends were 6 bases for V and 2 bases for J; bases not matched to a gene: 3. Germline CDR1 reads MNHEY; CDR2 reads SVGEGT. CDR3 size: 13 residues. CDR3 sequence (DNA): TGTGCCAGCAGCAGGGGGGAAAACACTGAAGCTTTCTTT. Protein: CASSRGENTEAFF.

Ten or more counts support this clonotype. The rearrangement links TRBV9 to TRBJ2-7, with D unclear. The length of the CDR3 is 13 residues. Germline V CDR1 and CDR2: SGDLS, YYNGEE. With 0 bases removed from V and 4 bases from J, the gap between germline ends came to 8 bases. CDR3 sequence (DNA): TGTGCCAGCAGCGTAGAGAGTGGTTACGAGCAGTACTTC. Translating gives CASSVESGYEQYF.

CDR3 in amino acids: CASNSGTGDQPQHF. The CDR3 DNA follows: TGTGCCAGCAATTCCGGGACAGGGGATCAGCCCCAGCATTTT. The rearrangement uses TRBV12-3 or TRBV12-4 and TRBJ1-5; 10 nucleotides line up with TRBD1. The CDR3 length is 14 residues. With 7 bases clipped from V and 5 bases from J, the junction kept 5 bases outside the gene matches.

In this sample, this clonotype turned up a few times. The gene calls are TRBV20-1 and TRBJ1-6; the D is unclear. The V gene's germline CDR1 is DFQATT and CDR2 SNEGSKA (reference sequence). V lost 3 bases to trimming and J lost 0 bases, with 12 bases between them. This CDR3 is built from 16 residues. The CDR3 DNA sequence: TGCAGTGCTAGTGATGCGGAGAGCTCCTATAATTCACCCCTCCACTTT. This codes for CSASDAESSYNSPLHF.

This clonotype was detected ten times or more. The chain employs TRBV20-1 and TRBJ1-5; no clear D. The CDR3 consists of 16 residues. Germline V gene sequence: CDR1 DFQATT, CDR2 SNEGSKA (reference sequence). Trimming cost V 5 bases and J 0 bases, with 17 bases left between them. The CDR3 is CSALTPRTDSNQPQHF. In DNA, the CDR3 is TGCAGTGCTCTAACTCCTCGGACGGATAGCAATCAGCCCCAGCATTTT.

This clonotype was recorded at least ten times. The rearrangement links TRBV7-9 to TRBJ2-2; D is undetermined. Germline CDR1 and CDR2: SEHNR and FQNEAQ (reference sequence). The CDR3 is made up of 12 amino acids. V dropped 4 bases and J dropped 3 bases, with 3 bases sitting between them. The CDR3 sequence is CASSSDTGELFF. The CDR3 nucleotides are TGTGCCAGCAGCTCGGACACCGGGGAGCTGTTTTTT.

This clonotype appeared a few times. The rearrangement links TRBV10-3 to TRBJ2-5; D not resolved. Germline loops: CDR1 ENHRY, CDR2 SYGVKD. The V end lost 8 bases, the J end lost 5 bases, and 15 bases lay between the germline ends. This CDR3 spans 13 amino acids. This CDR3 reads CAIQAPNRETQYF. For the CDR3, the DNA is TGTGCCATCCAAGCACCCAATCGGGAGACCCAGTACTTC.

This clonotype was counted ten times or more. The genes are TRBV5-6 and TRBJ2-3, with 13 bases lining up with TRBD2. The CDR3 covers 17 residues. Germline CDR1 and CDR2: SGHDT and YYEEEE. J lost 2 bases, V lost 4 bases, and 7 bases had no gene match. CDR3 residues: CASSLRLAGGSTDTQYF. CDR3 coding DNA: TGTGCCAGCAGCCTAAGACTAGCGGGAGGATCCACAGATACGCAGTATTTT.